This T cell receptor beta chain derives from a study of tumor-infiltrating lymphocytes in oesophageal squamous cell carcinoma. This clonotype was observed a handful of times. Being one base from a much bigger clone, this may be a read error. TCRdb independently ran MiXCR on the PCR reads; one entry per CDR3 protein. The sample includes 3,500 or so distinct CDR3 sequences, approximately 16% seen only once; the top ten take 25%. CDR3 length: 15 residues. Germline values: CDR1 SGHDT, CDR2 YYEEEE. Input material: esophageal tumor tissue. The receptor was derived from a male donor with esophageal squamous cell carcinoma. V gene TRBV5-6 combines with J gene TRBJ2-1; 7 bases align to TRBD1. The DNA matches TRBJ2-7 better at its end, which makes the J call doubtful. The CDR3 reads CASSWTGRSYNEQYF. CDR3 in DNA: TGTGCCAGCAGCTGGACAGGAAGGTCCTACAATGAGCAGTACTTC.